This is a list of T cell receptor beta chains from one sample in a study of human T cells and chemical hapten exposure. TCRdb analysed the RACE reads with MiXCR anew, one entry per CDR3 protein. Among 45,000 or so distinct CDR3 sequences listed, nearly 4.5% were seen once. Sequencing was performed on whole blood. The receptors originated from a human donor in good health. Some clones in this sample may be carry-over from other donors' samples. CDR3s include the opening cysteine and the closing phenylalanine or tryptophan. The size entry is marked missing in some rows and otherwise reads once, few, many or a size class.

v_call	j_call	clone_size	cdr3_aa
TRBV5-1	TRBJ2-4	few	CASRPTGVVKNIQYF
TRBV18	TRBJ2-3	-	CASSPLDADTQYF
TRBV4-2	TRBJ2-3	-	CASSQGGTGSTDTQYF
TRBV15	TRBJ1-5	many	CATSRGQPNNQPQHF
TRBV18	TRBJ1-5	few	CASSYRQGDQPQHF
TRBV30	TRBJ1-1	-	CAWREQGVTEAFF
TRBV10-1	TRBJ1-1	many	CASSPGQGMSNTEAFF
TRBV12-3/TRBV12-4	TRBJ2-3	few	CASTKTSGGTDTQYF
TRBV20-1	TRBJ2-3	many	CSAPTWGLWADTQYF
TRBV27	TRBJ2-7	-	CASSLRGRNSYEQYF
TRBV28	TRBJ2-1	-	CASSILAGPYNEQFF
TRBV3-1	TRBJ1-1	few	CASSPRRQDSEAFF
TRBV27	TRBJ1-6	few	CASSLFSSYNSPLHF
TRBV6-4	TRBJ1-5	many	CASSEDSSNQPQHF
TRBV4-1	TRBJ2-1	few	CASSQDEALSSYNEQFF
TRBV12-3/TRBV12-4	TRBJ2-3	many	CASSWYPGLADSRPNTDTQYF
TRBV6-5	TRBJ1-5	-	CASSPGRSGNQPQHF
TRBV29-1	TRBJ1-5	-	CSVEKDRGLYQPQHF
TRBV7-9	TRBJ2-3	many	CASSAGLAGDRTDTQYF
TRBV5-1	TRBJ1-1	many	CASSGNRGSTEAFF
TRBV3-1	TRBJ1-6	many	CASSPDVGTANSPLHF